This T cell receptor (beta chain) stems from a study of metastatic and nonmetastatic thyroid tumors. Background on the study: Repertoires of blood and of tissue (tumor or nodule) from malignant and benign thyroid patients were compared. Study-wide results and caveats: Malignant thyroid tumors reportedly exceeded benign nodules significantly in TCR beta diversity, with the difference appearing in blood and tumor.

In the original workflow: A classifier of distant metastasis in papillary thyroid cancer was built from CDR3 differences (across clinicopathological groups). TCRdb re-processed the PCR reads through MiXCR. V and J calls and clone size were set by TCRdb, not the authors. This table has several thousand clones, over 25% appearing once. Every patient was untreated before thyroid surgery. This CDR3 has 16 residues. Germline-derived CDR1 and CDR2 are LNHNV and YYDKDF (reference sequence). V dropped 5 bases and J dropped 1 base, with 17 bases sitting between them. A word on this clone: Antigen unknown.

The receptor's source is a female donor with papillary thyroid cancer or a benign thyroid nodule (not recorded which). Some clones in this sample may be carry-over from other donors' samples. The V and J genes are TRBV15 and TRBJ1-1; a possible D gene is TRBD1 (6 bases). Sequenced sample: adjacent normal tissue. The CDR3, as DNA: TGTGCCACCAGCTCGAGCTACAGGGATGGGAACACTGAAGCTTTCTTT. Its translation is CATSSSYRDGNTEAFF.